This T cell receptor beta chain was recovered during a study of regulatory T cells in long-lasting Graves disease. Study-level findings and limits: TCR diversity was lower in persistent Graves' patients than in newly diagnosed ones. Accuracy may have been reduced by the small sample size. The study found persistent patients shared more public clonotypes (roughly 2,500) than new patients (about 990). Persistent disease was associated with favored TRBV28 usage and with favored use of TRBJ1-2 and TRBJ2-5.

This clonotype was picked up many times. Antigen unknown. Construction of the TCR beta libraries employed iRepertoire HTBI primers in conjunction with Arm-PCR of CDR3 regions. TCRdb re-called the multiplex PCR reads with MiXCR, one entry per CDR3 protein. The repertoire holds roughly 360,000 distinct CDR3 sequences, roughly 23% seen once, with under 35% in the top ten. The CDR3 loop spans 13 amino acids. Germline CDR1 and CDR2: KGHDR and SFDVKD. The V end was cut by 1 base, the J end by 4 bases, with 7 bases between. Time point indicated: persistent/refractory GD, antithyroid drugs over 5 years with positive TRAb. The TCR library used RNA extracted from PBMCs.

Sequenced here: peripheral blood mononuclear cells (PBMCs), sampled when the disease was refractory, from a patient treated with antithyroid drugs. The TCR was taken from a woman between 35 and 50 years old with Graves disease. The chain combines TRBV24-1 with TRBJ2-7, with D hard to call. CDR3 DNA sequence: TGTGCCACCAGTGATTTCGCCGGGTACGAGCAGTACTTC. It encodes CATSDFAGYEQYF.